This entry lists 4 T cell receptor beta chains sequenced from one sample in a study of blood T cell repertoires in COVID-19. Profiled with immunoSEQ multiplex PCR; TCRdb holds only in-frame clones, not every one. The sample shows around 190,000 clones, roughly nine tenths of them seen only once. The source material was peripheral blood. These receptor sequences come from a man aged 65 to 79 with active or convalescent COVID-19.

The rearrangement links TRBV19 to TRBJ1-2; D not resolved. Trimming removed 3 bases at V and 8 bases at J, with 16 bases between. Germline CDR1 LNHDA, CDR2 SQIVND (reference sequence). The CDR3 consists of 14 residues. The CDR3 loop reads CASSIGMRAKGYTF. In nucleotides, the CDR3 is TGTGCCAGTAGTATTGGTATGAGGGCGAAGGGCTACACCTTC.

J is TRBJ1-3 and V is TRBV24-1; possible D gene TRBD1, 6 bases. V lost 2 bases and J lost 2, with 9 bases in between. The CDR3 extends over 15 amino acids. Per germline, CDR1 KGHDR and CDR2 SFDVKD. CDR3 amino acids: CATSDSGEAGNTIYF. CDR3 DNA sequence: TGTGCCACCAGTGATTCAGGGGAAGCTGGAAACACCATATATTTT.

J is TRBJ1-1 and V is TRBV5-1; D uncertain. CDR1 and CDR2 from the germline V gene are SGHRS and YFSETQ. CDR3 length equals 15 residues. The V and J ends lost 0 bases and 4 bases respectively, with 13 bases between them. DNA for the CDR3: TGCGCCAGCAGCTTGGCCGTGGTTACGGGCACTGAAGCTTTCTTT. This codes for CASSLAVVTGTEAFF.

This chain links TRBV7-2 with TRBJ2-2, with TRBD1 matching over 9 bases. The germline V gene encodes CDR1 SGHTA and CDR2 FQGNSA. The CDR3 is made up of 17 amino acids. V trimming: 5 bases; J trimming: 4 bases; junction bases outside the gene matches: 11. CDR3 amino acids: CASSTRGQGRTTGELFF. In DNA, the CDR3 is TGTGCCAGCAGCACCCGCGGACAGGGGAGAACCACCGGGGAGCTGTTTTTT.